This T cell receptor (beta chain) was recorded in a study of CD4+ T cells in melanoma (dated by TCRdb to 2021 to 2024). Study-wide context: The study investigated neoantigen-specific CD4+ T cells in human melanoma.

To prepare the library, the immunoSEQ multiplex PCR assay was applied. TCRdb retrieved this table from immuneACCESS and kept in-frame rearrangements only. Not all clones are present; in checked studies, unresolved V genes account for under half, and no reason is known for the remainder. This sample comprises approximately 47,000 clones, about 88% of them detected only once. The ten largest clones add up to roughly 12% of the sample. The donors were people with melanoma. What the work shows at the level of the full study, not this receptor alone: Neoantigen-specific CD4+ T cells in melanoma were reported to have a range of differentiation states. The report described a correlation between neoantigen-specific CD4+ T cells and the function of CD8+ T cells, macrophages and B cells.

Worth noting for this clone: The specificity of this receptor is unknown. Per-base quality was not reported, and no clone a single base away is much larger than it.

The sample was peripheral blood. The receptor's source is a human donor with melanoma.

The nucleotide sequence is given as TGTGCCAGCAGTCAACTTTACGAGCAGTACTTC. Its translation reads: CASSQLYEQYF. This receptor chain uses TRBV6-6 and TRBJ2-7, with no D gene named confidently. The germline ends are 6 bases apart after V is trimmed by 5 bases and J by 4 bases. Inclusive of the bounding cysteine and phenylalanine, the CDR3 is 11 residues long. Only the CDR3 DNA stays, 33 bases, in frame from base 1. CDR1 and CDR2 are drawn from the germline V gene (reference sequence): MNHNY, SVGAGI.